Presented here are 20 T cell receptor beta chains from one specimen sequenced in a study of beta chain features in type 1 diabetes. Study-wide points: In every one of the four CD4+ subsets, TCRB CDR3s were moderately but significantly shorter in Type 1 diabetes patients.

What was sequenced were expressed TCRB transcripts, since all of the isolated RNA had been reverse transcribed. Measured with immunoSEQ multiplex PCR; TCRdb has only the in-frame clones, and not every one. This sample has tens of thousands of clones, with about 68% found just once. What these receptors recognize is not known. Sequenced input: Tregs from blood. Receptors were obtained from a young man with type 1 diabetes. Some clones in this sample may be carry-over from other donors' samples.

V is TRBV6-5 and J is TRBJ2-2, with 10 bases fitting TRBD2. V gave up 7 bases and J gave up 4 bases; unmatched junction bases: 3. CDR3 length: 14 amino acids. Germline lookup yields CDR1 MNHEY and CDR2 SVGAGI. The CDR3 sequence: CASIAGGTTGELFF. CDR3 DNA sequence: TGTGCCAGCATAGCGGGGGGTACCACCGGGGAGCTGTTTTTT.

CDR3 loop: CASSQGSWSEKLFF. In DNA form, the CDR3 reads TGCGCCAGCAGCCAGGGGAGTTGGTCTGAAAAACTGTTTTTT. The chain is built from TRBV4-1 and TRBJ1-4; unclear D gene. The germline V gene has CDR1 MGHRA and CDR2 YSYEKL. Trimming stripped 3 bases from V and 7 bases from J, with 12 bases between. The CDR3 covers 14 residues.

This chain uses TRBV4-3 with TRBJ2-1; 9 nucleotides line up with TRBD2. The V and J ends lost 1 base and 6 bases, in that order; junction bases with no gene match: 7. CDR3 length: 16 amino acids. Per the germline V gene, CDR1 is LGHNA and CDR2 is YSLEER. CDR3 residues: CASSQVRGGAGNEQFF. Written as DNA, the CDR3 is TGCGCCAGCAGCCAAGTACGCGGGGGGGCGGGCAATGAGCAGTTCTTC.

This rearrangement joins TRBV7-9 to TRBJ1-5; D not certain. Deletions cut 1 base from V and 5 bases from J, with 9 bases between. The germline gives CDR1 SEHNR, CDR2 FQNEAQ (reference sequence). The CDR3 consists of 14 residues. The CDR3 region is CASSLVGVDQPQHF. For the CDR3, the DNA is TGTGCCAGCAGCTTAGTCGGGGTTGATCAGCCCCAGCATTTT.

The chain links TRBV19 to TRBJ2-1; TRBD1 aligns across 9 bases. Trimming took 4 bases from V and 6 from J; bases not matched to a gene: 1. This CDR3 region has 13 residues. CDR1 and CDR2 from the germline V gene are LNHDA and SQIVND (reference sequence). CDR3 residues: CASSRTGANEQFF. In nucleotides, the CDR3 is TGTGCCAGTAGTAGGACAGGGGCCAATGAGCAGTTCTTC.

The chain has TRBV6-1 and TRBJ2-7; the D is unclear. Germline V gene data show CDR1 as MNHNS and CDR2 as SASEGT. The germline V and J ends were trimmed by 7 bases and 3 bases, with 16 bases remaining between them. CDR3 length equals 14 residues. CDR3 in DNA: TGTGCCAGCACCCCCGCGGTCTCGATCTACGAGCAGTACTTC. This sequence encodes CASTPAVSIYEQYF.

The chain employs TRBV27 and TRBJ1-2; D not resolved. V was trimmed by 2 bases and J by 4 bases, leaving 8 bases between them. From germline, CDR1 is MNHEY and CDR2 SMNVEV (reference sequence). The length of the CDR3 is 13 residues. In DNA form, the CDR3 reads TGTGCCAGCAGTTTACAGGCCTCCTATGGCTACACCTTC. Its protein is CASSLQASYGYTF.

The V and J genes are TRBV6-5 and TRBJ2-2, with 9 bases lining up with TRBD2. With 1 base clipped from V and 6 bases from J, the junction kept 6 bases outside the gene matches. The CDR3 has 16 residues. Looked up from germline, CDR1 is MNHEY and CDR2 is SVGAGI. CDR3 in amino acids: CASSYWRGGSAGELFF. In nucleotides, the CDR3 is TGTGCCAGCAGTTACTGGCGGGGGGGCAGCGCCGGGGAGCTGTTTTTT.

J is TRBJ1-5 and V is TRBV7-2; 7 nucleotides match TRBD1. With V trimmed by 3 bases and J by 0 bases, 2 bases remained unmatched. The CDR3 runs to 15 residues. CDR1 is SGHTA, CDR2 FQGNSA, per germline. The CDR3 protein is CASSFRGYSNQPQHF. For the CDR3, the DNA is TGTGCCAGCAGCTTCAGGGGGTATAGCAATCAGCCCCAGCATTTT.

The gene calls are TRBV6-5 and TRBJ2-1; tentatively, D is TRBD1 (6 bases). The CDR3 consists of 14 residues. V lost 6 bases and J lost 0, with 9 bases in between. The V gene's germline CDR1 is MNHEY and CDR2 SVGAGI. The CDR3 here is CASSGTLSYNEQFF. CDR3 coding DNA: TGTGCCAGCAGCGGGACACTCTCCTACAATGAGCAGTTCTTC.

V and J are TRBV29-1 and TRBJ1-1, with no clear D. With 4 bases removed from V and 4 bases from J, the gap between germline ends came to 10 bases. The CDR3 has 12 residues. Germline V gene data show CDR1 as SQVTM and CDR2 as ANQGSEA. CDR3 in amino acids: CSVVREATEAFF. The CDR3 region has the DNA TGCAGCGTTGTAAGGGAGGCCACTGAAGCTTTCTTT.

This chain links TRBV7-8 with TRBJ1-2; 11 nucleotides align to TRBD1. Losses at the gene ends were 3 bases for V and 7 bases for J; bases not matched to a gene: 1. The CDR3 sequence is 13 residues long. Looked up from germline, CDR1 is SGHVS and CDR2 is FQNEAQ. CDR3 sequence: CASSLDRGLGYTF. Here the CDR3 DNA reads TGTGCCAGCAGCTTGGACAGGGGGCTTGGCTACACCTTC.

The chain is built from TRBV9 and TRBJ1-1, with D perhaps matching TRBD1 (6 bases). This CDR3 has 15 amino acids. CDR1 is SGDLS and CDR2 is YYNGEE in the germline V gene. The V end lost 4 bases, the J end lost 6 bases, and 19 bases lay between the germline ends. The CDR3 DNA follows: TGTGCCAGCAGCTCTTCGGGGGGCGAGCGTTCTGAAGCTTTCTTT. This encodes CASSSSGGERSEAFF. The whole variable domain, filled in from reference TRBV9 and TRBJ1-1, reads DSGVTQTPKHLITATGQRVTLRCSPRSGDLSVYWYQQSLDQGLQFLIQYYNGEERAKGNILERFSAQQFPDLHSELNLSSLELGDSALYFCASSSSGGERSEAFFGQGTRLTVV.

V is TRBV29-1 and J is TRBJ1-4; D perhaps matches TRBD1 (6 bases). Germline V lookup: CDR1 SQVTM, CDR2 ANQGSEA. This CDR3 region has 12 residues. Trimming took 5 bases from V and 2 from J, leaving 6 bases between them. The DNA for the CDR3 is TGCAGCGTTCAGGGGACTAATGAAAAACTGTTTTTT. Translation: CSVQGTNEKLFF.

The chain has TRBV18 and TRBJ1-4; D is ambiguous. This CDR3 has 16 amino acids. The V gene lost 2 bases and the J gene lost 4 bases, with 14 bases spanning the gap. The germline V gene encodes CDR1 KGHSH and CDR2 LQKENI. For the CDR3, the DNA is TGTGCCAGCTCACCAATTTACCAGCGGTTTAATGAAAAACTGTTTTTT. Translation: CASSPIYQRFNEKLFF.

J is TRBJ2-1 and V is TRBV11-2, with a tentative D call TRBD1 (5 bases). The CDR3 has 11 residues. The germline gives CDR1 SGHAT, CDR2 FQNNGV. V was shortened by 6 bases and J by 9 bases, with 9 bases between the two germline ends. CDR3 sequence: CASSLRGEQFF. The CDR3 DNA reads as TGTGCCAGCAGTCTTAGGGGTGAGCAGTTCTTC.

The chain links TRBV5-1 to TRBJ1-2; the match to TRBD1 covers 9 bases. CDR3 length equals 14 residues. CDR1 and CDR2 (germline): SGHRS, YFSETQ. The junction had 11 bases not matched to a gene; V was cut back by 4 bases and J by 10 bases. In DNA form, the CDR3 reads TGCGCCAGCAGCCCGGGACAGGGCAGTTTTGACTACACCTTC. Its translation is CASSPGQGSFDYTF.

The chain is built from TRBV6-1 and TRBJ2-5; no clear D. CDR1 is MNHNS and CDR2 is SASEGT in the germline V gene. V was cut by 6 bases and J by 5 bases, with 7 bases left in between. CDR3 length: 11 residues. The DNA for the CDR3 is TGTGCCAGCAGATACGGGGAGACCCAGTACTTC. Protein: CASRYGETQYF.

The V call is TRBV28, the J call TRBJ2-5, with D perhaps TRBD2 (6 bases). TRBJ2-7 explains the end of the DNA better; the J call may be wrong. This CDR3 contains 15 residues. Per the germline V gene, CDR1 is MDHEN and CDR2 is SYDVKM. The CDR3 is CASSYDGTGAYEQYF. The CDR3 DNA is TGTGCCAGCAGTTACGATGGGACGGGAGCCTACGAGCAGTACTTC.

The rearrangement uses TRBV5-1 and TRBJ2-2; 8 nucleotides match TRBD1. The CDR3 totals 17 residues. Trimming cost V 0 bases and J 0 bases; bases outside gene matches: 4. CDR1 is SGHRS and CDR2 is YFSETQ in the germline V gene. CDR3 residues: CASSLGHRGTNTGELFF. In DNA form, the CDR3 reads TGCGCCAGCAGCTTGGGCCACAGGGGGACGAACACCGGGGAGCTGTTTTTT.